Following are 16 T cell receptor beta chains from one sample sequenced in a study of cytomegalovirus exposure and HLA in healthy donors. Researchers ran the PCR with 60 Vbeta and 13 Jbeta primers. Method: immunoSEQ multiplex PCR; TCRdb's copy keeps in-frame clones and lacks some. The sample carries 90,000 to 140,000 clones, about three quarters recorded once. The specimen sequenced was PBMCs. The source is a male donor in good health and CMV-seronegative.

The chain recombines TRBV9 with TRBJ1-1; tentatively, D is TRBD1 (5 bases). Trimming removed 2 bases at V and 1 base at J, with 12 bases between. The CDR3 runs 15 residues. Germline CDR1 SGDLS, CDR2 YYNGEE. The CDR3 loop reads CASSVAFGQNTEAFF. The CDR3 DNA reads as TGTGCCAGCAGCGTGGCCTTCGGACAGAACACTGAAGCTTTCTTT.

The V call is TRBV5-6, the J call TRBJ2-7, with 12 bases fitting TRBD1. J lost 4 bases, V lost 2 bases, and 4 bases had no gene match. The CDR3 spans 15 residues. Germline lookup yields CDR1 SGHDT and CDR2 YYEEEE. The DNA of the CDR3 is TGTGCCAGCAGCTTAGGGACAGGGGGCGATTACGAGCAGTACTTC. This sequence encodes CASSLGTGGDYEQYF.

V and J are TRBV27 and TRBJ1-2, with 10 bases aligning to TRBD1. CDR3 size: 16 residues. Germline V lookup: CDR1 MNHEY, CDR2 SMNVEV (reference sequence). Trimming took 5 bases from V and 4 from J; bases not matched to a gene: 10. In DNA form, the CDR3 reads TGTGCCAGCAGTAAAGACCGGGACAGGGGTGCCTATGGCTACACCTTC. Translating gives CASSKDRDRGAYGYTF.

The CDR3 loop is CASAWREVTDTQYF. CDR3 DNA sequence: TGTGCCAGCGCATGGCGGGAGGTCACAGATACGCAGTATTTT. This rearrangement joins TRBV7-3 to TRBJ2-3; 8 nucleotides agree with TRBD2. V dropped 8 bases and J dropped 2; count of bases not matched to a gene: 6. This CDR3 spans 14 amino acids. The germline V gene encodes CDR1 SGHTA and CDR2 FQGTGA.

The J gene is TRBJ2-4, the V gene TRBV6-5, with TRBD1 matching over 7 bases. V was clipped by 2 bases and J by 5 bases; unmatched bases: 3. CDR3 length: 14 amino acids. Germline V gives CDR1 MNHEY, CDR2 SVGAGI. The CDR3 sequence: CASSYRGRENIQYF. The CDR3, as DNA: TGTGCCAGCAGTTACAGGGGGCGGGAAAACATTCAGTACTTC.

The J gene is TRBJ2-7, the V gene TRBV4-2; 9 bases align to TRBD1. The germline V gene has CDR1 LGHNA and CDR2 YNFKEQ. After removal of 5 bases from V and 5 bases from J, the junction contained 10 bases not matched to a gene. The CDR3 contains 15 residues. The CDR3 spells CASSAHRDRDHEQYF. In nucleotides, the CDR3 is TGTGCCAGCAGCGCACACCGGGACAGGGACCACGAGCAGTACTTC.

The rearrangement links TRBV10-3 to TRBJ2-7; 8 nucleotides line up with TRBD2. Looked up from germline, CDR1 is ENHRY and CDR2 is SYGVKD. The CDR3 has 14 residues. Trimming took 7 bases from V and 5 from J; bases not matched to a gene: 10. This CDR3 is CAINPSGSANEQYF. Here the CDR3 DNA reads TGTGCCATCAACCCAAGCGGGAGCGCGAACGAGCAGTACTTC.

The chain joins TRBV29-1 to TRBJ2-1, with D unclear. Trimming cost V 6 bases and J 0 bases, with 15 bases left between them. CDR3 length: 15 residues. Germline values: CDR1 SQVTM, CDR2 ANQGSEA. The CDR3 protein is CSVSGGLLSYNEQFF. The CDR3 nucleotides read TGCAGCGTCTCTGGCGGTCTCCTCTCCTACAATGAGCAGTTCTTC.

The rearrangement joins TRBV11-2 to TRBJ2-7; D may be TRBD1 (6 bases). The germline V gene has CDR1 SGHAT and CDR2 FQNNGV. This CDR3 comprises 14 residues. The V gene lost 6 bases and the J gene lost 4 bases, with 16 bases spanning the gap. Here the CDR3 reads CASSRERGTYEQYF. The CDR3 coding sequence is TGTGCCAGCAGTCGCGAAAGGGGGACGTACGAGCAGTACTTC.

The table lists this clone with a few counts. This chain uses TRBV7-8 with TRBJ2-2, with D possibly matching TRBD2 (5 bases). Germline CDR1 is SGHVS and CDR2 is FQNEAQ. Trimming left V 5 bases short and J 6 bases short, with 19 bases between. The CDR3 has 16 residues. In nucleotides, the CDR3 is TGTGCCAGCAGCCCCCGGGGTGGACTTAAACCCGGGGAGCTGTTTTTT. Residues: CASSPRGGLKPGELFF.

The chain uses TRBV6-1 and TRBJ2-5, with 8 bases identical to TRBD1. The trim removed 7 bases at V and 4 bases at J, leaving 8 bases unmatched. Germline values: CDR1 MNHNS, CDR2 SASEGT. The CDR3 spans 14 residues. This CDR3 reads CASTPGQGPETQYF. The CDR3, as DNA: TGTGCCAGCACCCCTGGACAGGGTCCAGAGACCCAGTACTTC.

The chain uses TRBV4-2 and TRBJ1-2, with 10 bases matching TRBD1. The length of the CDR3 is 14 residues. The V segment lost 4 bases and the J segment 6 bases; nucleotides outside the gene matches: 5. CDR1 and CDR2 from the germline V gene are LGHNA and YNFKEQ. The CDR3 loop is CASSPGDRGHGYTF. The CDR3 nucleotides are TGTGCCAGCAGCCCCGGGGACAGGGGCCATGGCTACACCTTC.

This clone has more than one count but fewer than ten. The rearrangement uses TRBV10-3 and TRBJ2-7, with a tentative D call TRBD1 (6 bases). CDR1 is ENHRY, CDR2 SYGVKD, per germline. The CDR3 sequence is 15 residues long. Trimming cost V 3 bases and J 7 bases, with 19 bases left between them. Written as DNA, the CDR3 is TGTGCCATCAGTGAAATAGTAAAGGCAGGGGAAGAGCAGTACTTC. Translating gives CAISEIVKAGEEQYF.

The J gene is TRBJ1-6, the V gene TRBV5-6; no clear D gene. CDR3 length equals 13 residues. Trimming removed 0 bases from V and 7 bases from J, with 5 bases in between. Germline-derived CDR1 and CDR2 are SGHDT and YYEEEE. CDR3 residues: CASSLVPNSPLHF. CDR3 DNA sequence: TGTGCCAGCAGCTTGGTTCCAAATTCACCCCTCCACTTT.

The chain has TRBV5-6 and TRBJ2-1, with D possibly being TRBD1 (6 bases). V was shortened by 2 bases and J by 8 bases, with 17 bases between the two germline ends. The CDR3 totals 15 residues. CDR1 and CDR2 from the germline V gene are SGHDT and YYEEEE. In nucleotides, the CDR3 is TGTGCCAGCAGCTTAAAGGTCAGGGACATCCATGAGCAGTTCTTC. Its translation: CASSLKVRDIHEQFF. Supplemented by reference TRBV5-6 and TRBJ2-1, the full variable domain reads DAGVTQSPTHLIKTRGQQVTLRCSPKSGHDTVSWYQQALGQGPQFIFQYYEEEERQRGNFPDRFSGHQFPNYSSELNVNALLLGDSALYLCASSLKVRDIHEQFFGPGTRLTVL.

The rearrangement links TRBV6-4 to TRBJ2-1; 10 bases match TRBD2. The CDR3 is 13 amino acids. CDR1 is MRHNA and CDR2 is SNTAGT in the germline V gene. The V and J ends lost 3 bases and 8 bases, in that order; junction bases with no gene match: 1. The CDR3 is CASSEGTSDEQFF. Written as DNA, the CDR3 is TGTGCCAGCAGTGAGGGGACTAGCGATGAGCAGTTCTTC.